These 14 T cell receptor beta chains came from one sample sequenced in a study of shared clonotypes between healthy human individuals. Method: immunoSEQ multiplex PCR; TCRdb's copy keeps in-frame clones and lacks some. The profile shows over a million clones, approximately 80% of them singletons. Input material: memory CD4+ T cells from PBMCs. The subset: CD45RA-negative fraction. The source is a man aged 18 to 29 in good health. Some clones in this sample may be carry-over from other donors' samples.

The chain joins TRBV28 to TRBJ2-7; 8 bases agree with TRBD2. The CDR3 covers 15 residues. Germline V CDR1 and CDR2: MDHEN, SYDVKM. V gave up 3 bases and J gave up 5 bases; unmatched junction bases: 9. CDR3 in amino acids: CASSLDSGSGNEQYF. CDR3 coding DNA: TGTGCCAGCAGTTTGGACAGCGGGAGCGGGAACGAGCAGTACTTC.

This clone was seen only once. J is TRBJ2-2 and V is TRBV5-6, with unresolved D. Germline CDR1 and CDR2: SGHDT and YYEEEE. The CDR3 consists of 14 residues. V lost 2 bases to trimming and J lost 0 bases, with 5 bases between them. The CDR3 DNA reads TGTGCCAGCAGCTTTGGGGCGAACACCGGGGAGCTGTTTTTT. Its translation is CASSFGANTGELFF.

J is TRBJ2-2 and V is TRBV30, with a tentative D call TRBD1 (5 bases). This CDR3 spans 15 amino acids. V lost 5 bases to trimming and J lost 3 bases, with 16 bases between them. Germline assignment: CDR1 GTSNPN and CDR2 SVGIG (reference sequence). The CDR3 is CAWVPQGGYTGELFF. The CDR3 nucleotides read TGTGCCTGGGTCCCCCAGGGCGGATACACCGGGGAGCTGTTTTTT.

Many counts were recorded for this clone. V gene TRBV4-2 combines with J gene TRBJ1-2, with 7 bases lining up with TRBD1. V trimming: 1 base; J trimming: 7 bases; junction bases outside the gene matches: 3. The CDR3 runs to 13 residues. CDR1 LGHNA and CDR2 YNFKEQ come from the germline V gene. Here the CDR3 DNA reads TGTGCCAGCAGCCAAGGAGGGGGCACTGGCTACACCTTC. Translated: CASSQGGGTGYTF.

The chain links TRBV19 to TRBJ1-1; 11 bases match TRBD1. The V gene end was trimmed by 4 bases and the J gene end by 7 bases; junction bases not matched to a gene: 8. The germline CDR1 and CDR2 sequences are LNHDA and SQIVND (reference sequence). The CDR3 spans 15 residues. CDR3 sequence (DNA): TGTGCCAGTAGTAAACCGGGACAGGGGGTGTATGAAGCTTTCTTT. It translates to CASSKPGQGVYEAFF.

The V gene is TRBV19, the J gene TRBJ1-1; 7 bases match TRBD1. CDR1 and CDR2 (germline): LNHDA, SQIVND (reference sequence). CDR3 length equals 15 residues. V shed 5 bases and J 4 bases; nucleotides not matched to a gene: 10. The CDR3 sequence: CASSLGVGQVTEAFF. In DNA, the CDR3 is TGTGCCAGTAGTCTTGGTGTTGGACAGGTCACTGAAGCTTTCTTT.

The chain links TRBV5-1 to TRBJ1-1; D not certain. CDR1 is SGHRS and CDR2 is YFSETQ in the germline V gene. The CDR3 totals 13 residues. V was trimmed by 0 bases and J by 7 bases, leaving 10 bases between them. The CDR3: CASSLARRIEAFF. CDR3 coding DNA: TGCGCCAGCAGCTTGGCGCGACGGATTGAAGCTTTCTTT.

This chain links TRBV18 with TRBJ1-3, with TRBD1 matching over 7 bases. The CDR3 consists of 16 residues. Trimming removed 6 bases from V and 0 bases from J; junction bases left unmatched: 8. Germline CDR1 KGHSH, CDR2 LQKENI. Here the CDR3 DNA reads TGTGCCAGCTCCTTGGGACAGCTCGTCTCTGGAAACACCATATATTTT. This gives the protein CASSLGQLVSGNTIYF.

The genes are TRBV7-3 and TRBJ2-7; TRBD2 aligns across 14 bases. The CDR3 loop spans 16 amino acids. With 5 bases clipped from V and 6 bases from J, the junction kept 9 bases outside the gene matches. The V gene's germline CDR1 is SGHTA and CDR2 FQGTGA. The CDR3 DNA is TGTGCCAGCAGCCCTACCGGACTAGCGGGAGGTGTCGAGCAGTACTTC. Encoded protein: CASSPTGLAGGVEQYF.

The V and J genes are TRBV2 and TRBJ2-7, with 10 bases lining up with TRBD1. V was clipped by 3 bases and J by 3 bases; unmatched bases: 5. The CDR3 consists of 15 residues. CDR1 SNHLY and CDR2 FYNNEI come from the germline V gene. The CDR3 bases are TGTGCCAGCAGTGAGAGACAGGGGGCATTCTACGAGCAGTACTTC. Protein product: CASSERQGAFYEQYF.

Concerning this clone itself: The identical CDR3 is also encoded by other nucleotide sequences in the sample. This sequence joins TRBV9 and TRBJ2-7; TRBD1 might be the D (5 bases). Germline values: CDR1 SGDLS, CDR2 YYNGEE. The CDR3 has 14 residues. Trimming cost V 1 base and J 0 bases, with 8 bases left between them. This CDR3 reads CASSVQGSSYEQYF. The CDR3 region has the DNA TGTGCCAGCAGCGTACAGGGTTCCTCCTACGAGCAGTACTTC.

The chain recombines TRBV5-6 with TRBJ2-2; 8 nucleotides match TRBD2. Germline CDR1 and CDR2: SGHDT and YYEEEE. Germline trimming cut 5 bases from V and 6 bases from J; bases unmatched to any gene: 12. The length of the CDR3 is 16 residues. The CDR3 region has the DNA TGTGCCAGCAGTCCCCGCCGGGCCGGGGGGGCCGGGGAGCTGTTTTTT. This translates into CASSPRRAGGAGELFF.

This chain links TRBV7-8 with TRBJ2-3; TRBD1 is a possible D gene (7 bases). Germline CDR1 is SGHVS and CDR2 is FQNEAQ. The CDR3 is 16 amino acids. V gave up 1 base and J gave up 9 bases, with 20 bases separating them. The CDR3 loop is CASSLDRDRDRGTQYF. CDR3 coding DNA: TGTGCCAGCAGCTTAGACCGGGACAGAGACCGGGGGACGCAGTATTTT.

The chain recombines TRBV7-2 with TRBJ1-2, with 11 bases lining up with TRBD1. The CDR3 loop spans 16 amino acids. Unmatched junction bases numbered 10, after V lost 5 bases and J lost 5 bases. Germline V gene sequence: CDR1 SGHTA, CDR2 FQGNSA. The CDR3 here is CASSPDRGRESYGYTF. The CDR3 coding sequence is TGTGCCAGCAGCCCGGACAGGGGGCGCGAGAGTTATGGCTACACCTTC.